Each of the 7 T cell receptor beta chains below was sequenced from the same sample in a study of CD8+CD57+ T cells in acquired aplastic anemia. Profiling of TCR beta VDJ combinations and CDR3 sequences used genomic DNA as template. TCRdb independently ran MiXCR on the reads; one entry per CDR3 protein. The sample has approximately 270,000 distinct CDR3 sequences; roughly 50% are singletons. The sequencing sample was made of sorted CD4+, CD8+, or CD8+CD57+ T cells (not recorded which) from PBMCs. The source of these receptors is a human donor with severe aplastic anemia or a healthy control (not recorded which).

The chain combines TRBV10-3 with TRBJ2-3; 14 positions agree with TRBD2. Germline V gives CDR1 ENHRY, CDR2 SYGVKD. The ends lost 3 bases at V and 3 bases at J; junction bases unmatched: 8. The CDR3 has 18 residues. CDR3 in DNA: TGTGCCATCAGTGAACCGGGACTAGCGGGAGTGGGGACAGATACGCAGTATTTT. Translated, it gives CAISEPGLAGVGTDTQYF.

On this clonotype itself: A much more abundant neighbour one base away suggests this may be a read error. This rearrangement joins TRBV12-3 or TRBV12-4 to TRBJ2-4; D may correspond to TRBD1 or TRBD2 (5 bases each). The CDR3 length is 14 residues. CDR3 coding DNA: TGTGCCAGCAGCTCCCAGGGAGCCAAAAACCTTCAGTACTTC. This codes for CASSSQGAKNLQYF.

This clonotype was observed many times. The rearrangement joins TRBV5-6 to TRBJ1-5; D unresolved. With 0 bases removed from V and 6 bases from J, the gap between germline ends came to 7 bases. The CDR3 contains 13 residues. Looked up from germline, CDR1 is SGHDT and CDR2 is YYEEEE. The CDR3 here is CASSLVAGQPQHF. The CDR3 nucleotides read TGTGCCAGCAGCTTGGTGGCCGGTCAGCCCCAGCATTTT. Full variable domain (remainder filled in from reference TRBV5-6 and TRBJ1-5): DAGVTQSPTHLIKTRGQQVTLRCSPKSGHDTVSWYQQALGQGPQFIFQYYEEEERQRGNFPDRFSGHQFPNYSSELNVNALLLGDSALYLCASSLVAGQPQHFGDGTRLSIL.

Regarding this clonotype: This CDR3 is missing its conserved last phenylalanine or tryptophan, likely due to a read error. The DNA is omitted, as the CDR3 cannot be located on it reliably, and the CDR3 follows TCRdb's listing. The chain has TRBV20-1 and TRBJ2-7; the table's D call of TRBD1 was not tested on the DNA. The CDR3 spans 12 amino acids, including both terminal residues. From germline, CDR1 is DFQATT and CDR2 SNEGSKA (reference sequence). The CDR3 region is CSARDLQGVLAL.

The chain has TRBV7-2 and TRBJ2-1; TRBD2 matches 11 bases. There are 16 residues in the CDR3. With V trimmed by 6 bases and J by 6 bases, 10 bases remained unmatched. CDR1 is SGHTA and CDR2 is FQGNSA in the germline V gene. CDR3 sequence: CASRYSGTSGINEQFF. The CDR3 DNA is TGTGCCAGCAGATATTCCGGGACTAGCGGAATCAATGAGCAGTTCTTC.

The chain uses TRBV2 and TRBJ2-2; 11 bases align to TRBD2. CDR1 SNHLY and CDR2 FYNNEI come from the germline V gene. CDR3 length equals 16 residues. With 2 bases clipped from V and 7 bases from J, the junction kept 6 bases outside the gene matches. The CDR3 protein is CASSELAGGLGGELFF. CDR3 DNA: TGTGCCAGCAGTGAACTAGCGGGGGGATTGGGCGGGGAGCTGTTTTTT.

This clonotype came up once. The rearrangement uses TRBV7-9 and TRBJ2-7, with 10 bases matching TRBD2. The CDR3 is 14 amino acids. Per germline, CDR1 SEHNR and CDR2 FQNEAQ (reference sequence). J was trimmed by 4 bases and V by 5 bases; bases with no gene match: 5. In DNA form, the CDR3 reads TGTGCCAGCAGCCGCGGGACTAGCGAGTACGAGCAGTACTTC. Translation gives CASSRGTSEYEQYF. Together with reference TRBV7-9 and TRBJ2-7, the CDR3 gives the full variable domain: DTGVSQNPRHKITKRGQNVTFRCDPISEHNRLYWYRQTLGQGPEFLTYFQNEAQLEKSRLLSDRFSAERPKGSFSTLEIQRTEQGDSAMYLCASSRGTSEYEQYFGPGTRLTVT.